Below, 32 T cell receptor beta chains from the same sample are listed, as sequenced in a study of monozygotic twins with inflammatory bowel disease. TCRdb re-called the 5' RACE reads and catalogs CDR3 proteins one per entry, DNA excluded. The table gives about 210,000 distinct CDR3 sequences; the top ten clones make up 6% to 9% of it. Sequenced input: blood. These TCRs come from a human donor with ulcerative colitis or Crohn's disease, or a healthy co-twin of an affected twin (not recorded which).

The CDR3 sequence is CASSTGQGGGELFF. The chain carries TRBV5-1 and TRBJ2-2; with no DNA, the TCRdb D assignment of TRBD1 cannot be verified. This CDR3 is 14 amino acids long. Germline V gives CDR1 SGHRS, CDR2 YFSETQ. The variable domain in full, with the rest retrieved from reference TRBV5-1 and TRBJ2-2, is KAGVTQTPRYLIKTRGQQVTLSCSPISGHRSVSWYQQTPGQGLQFLFEYFSETQRNKGNFPGRFSGRQFSNSRSEMNVSTLELGDSALYLCASSTGQGGGELFFGEGSRLTVL.

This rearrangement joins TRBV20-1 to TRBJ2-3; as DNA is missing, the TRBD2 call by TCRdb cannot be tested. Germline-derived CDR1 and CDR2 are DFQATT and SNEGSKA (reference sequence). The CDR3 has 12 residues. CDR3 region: CSTLSGTDTQYF.

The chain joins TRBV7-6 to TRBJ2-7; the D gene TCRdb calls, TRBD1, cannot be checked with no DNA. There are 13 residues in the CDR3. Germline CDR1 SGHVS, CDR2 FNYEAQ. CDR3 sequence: CASSLADSYEQYF.

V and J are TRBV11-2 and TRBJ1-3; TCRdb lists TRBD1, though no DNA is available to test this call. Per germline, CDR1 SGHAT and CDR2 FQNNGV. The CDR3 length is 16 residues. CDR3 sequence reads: CASSLPQTGIGNTIYF.

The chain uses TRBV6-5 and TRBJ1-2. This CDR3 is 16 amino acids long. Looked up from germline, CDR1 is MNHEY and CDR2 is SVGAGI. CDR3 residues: CASSYEGLPSGYGYTF.

The CDR3 sequence: CATRGRGPFYEQYF. The rearrangement links TRBV15 to TRBJ2-7; TCRdb designates TRBD1, a call that cannot be tested without DNA. This CDR3 spans 14 amino acids. Germline V gives CDR1 LNHNV, CDR2 YYDKDF (reference sequence).

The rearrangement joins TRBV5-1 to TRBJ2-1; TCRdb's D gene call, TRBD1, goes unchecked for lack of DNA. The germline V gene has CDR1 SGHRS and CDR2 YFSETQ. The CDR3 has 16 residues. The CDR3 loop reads CASSLEGLAHYNEQFF.

The CDR3 is CAISESNFRVRTNEKLFF. The chain links TRBV10-3 to TRBJ1-4; the D gene TCRdb calls, TRBD1, cannot be checked with no DNA. The CDR3 length is 18 residues. Per germline, CDR1 ENHRY and CDR2 SYGVKD.

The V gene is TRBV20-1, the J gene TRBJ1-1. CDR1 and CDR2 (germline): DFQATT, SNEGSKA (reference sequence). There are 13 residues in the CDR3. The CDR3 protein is CSARGLENTEAFF.

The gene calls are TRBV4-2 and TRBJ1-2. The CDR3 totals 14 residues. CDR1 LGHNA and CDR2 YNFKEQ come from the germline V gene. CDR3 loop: CASSQGRFFDGYTF.

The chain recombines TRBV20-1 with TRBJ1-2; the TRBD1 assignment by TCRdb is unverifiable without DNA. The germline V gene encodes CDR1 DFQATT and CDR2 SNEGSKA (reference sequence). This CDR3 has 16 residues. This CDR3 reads CSAPGQGSGGDYGYTF.

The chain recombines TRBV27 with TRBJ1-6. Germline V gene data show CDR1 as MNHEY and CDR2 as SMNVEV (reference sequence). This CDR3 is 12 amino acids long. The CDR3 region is CASSLLNSPLHF.

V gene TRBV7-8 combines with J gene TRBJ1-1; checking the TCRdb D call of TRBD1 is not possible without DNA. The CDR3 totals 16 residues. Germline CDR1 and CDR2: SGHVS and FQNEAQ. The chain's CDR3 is CASSLRSGQANTEAFF.

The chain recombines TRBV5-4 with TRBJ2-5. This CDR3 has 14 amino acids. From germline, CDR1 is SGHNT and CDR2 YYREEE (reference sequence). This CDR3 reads CASSLGFPQETQYF.

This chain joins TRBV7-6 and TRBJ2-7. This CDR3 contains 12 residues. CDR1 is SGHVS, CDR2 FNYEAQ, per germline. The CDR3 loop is CASSLDQIEQYF.

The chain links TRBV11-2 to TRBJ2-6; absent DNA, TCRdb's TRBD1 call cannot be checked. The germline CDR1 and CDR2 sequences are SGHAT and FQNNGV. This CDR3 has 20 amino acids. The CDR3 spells CASTLRNAGTGFSGANVLTF.

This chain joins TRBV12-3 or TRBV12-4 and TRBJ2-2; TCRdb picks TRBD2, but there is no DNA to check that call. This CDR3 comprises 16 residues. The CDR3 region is CASSLRTRGNTGELFF.

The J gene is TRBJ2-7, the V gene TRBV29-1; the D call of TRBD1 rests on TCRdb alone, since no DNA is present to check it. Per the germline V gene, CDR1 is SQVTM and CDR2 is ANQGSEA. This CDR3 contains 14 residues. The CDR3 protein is CSVEPDRGGYEQYF.

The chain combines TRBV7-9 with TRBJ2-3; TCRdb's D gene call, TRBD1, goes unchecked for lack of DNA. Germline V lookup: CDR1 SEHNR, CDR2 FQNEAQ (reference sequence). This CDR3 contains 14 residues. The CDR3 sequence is CASSLGAGADTRYF. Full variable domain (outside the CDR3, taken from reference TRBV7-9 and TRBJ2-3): DTGVSQNPRHKITKRGQNVTFRCDPISEHNRLYWYRQTLGQGPEFLTYFQNEAQLEKSRLLSDRFSAERPKGSFSTLEIQRTEQGDSAMYLCASSLGAGADTRYFGPGTRLTVL.

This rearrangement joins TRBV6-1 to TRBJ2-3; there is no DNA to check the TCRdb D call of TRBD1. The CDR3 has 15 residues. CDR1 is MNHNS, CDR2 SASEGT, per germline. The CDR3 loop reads CASNQGLFRTDTQYF.

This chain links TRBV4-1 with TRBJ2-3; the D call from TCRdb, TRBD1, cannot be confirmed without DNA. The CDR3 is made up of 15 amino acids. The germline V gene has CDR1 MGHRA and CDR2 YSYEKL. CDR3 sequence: CASSLQGASTDTQYF.

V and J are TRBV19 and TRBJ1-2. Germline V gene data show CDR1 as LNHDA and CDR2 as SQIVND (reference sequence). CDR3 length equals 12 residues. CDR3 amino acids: CASSPGLPGYTF.

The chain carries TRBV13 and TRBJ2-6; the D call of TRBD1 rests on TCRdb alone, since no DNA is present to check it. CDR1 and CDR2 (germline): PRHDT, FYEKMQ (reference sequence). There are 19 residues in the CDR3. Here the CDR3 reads CASSFRAGTVVSGANVLTF.

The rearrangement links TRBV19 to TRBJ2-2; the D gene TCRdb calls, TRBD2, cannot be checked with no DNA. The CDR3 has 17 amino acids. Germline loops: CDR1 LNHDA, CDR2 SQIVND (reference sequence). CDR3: CASRSLAGGTVTGELFF.

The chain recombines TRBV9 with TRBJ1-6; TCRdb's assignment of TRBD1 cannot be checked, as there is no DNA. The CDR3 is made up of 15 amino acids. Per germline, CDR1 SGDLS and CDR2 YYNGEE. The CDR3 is CASSGGASYNSPLHF. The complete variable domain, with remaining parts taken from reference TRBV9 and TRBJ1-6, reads DSGVTQTPKHLITATGQRVTLRCSPRSGDLSVYWYQQSLDQGLQFLIQYYNGEERAKGNILERFSAQQFPDLHSELNLSSLELGDSALYFCASSGGASYNSPLHFGNGTRLTVT.

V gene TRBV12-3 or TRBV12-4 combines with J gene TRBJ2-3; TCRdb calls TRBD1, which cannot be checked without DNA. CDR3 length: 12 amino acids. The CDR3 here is CATRQGVDTQYF.

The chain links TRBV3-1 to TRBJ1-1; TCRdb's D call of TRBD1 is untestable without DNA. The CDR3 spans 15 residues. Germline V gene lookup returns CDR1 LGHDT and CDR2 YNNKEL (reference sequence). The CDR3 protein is CASSQRQGRPTEAFF.

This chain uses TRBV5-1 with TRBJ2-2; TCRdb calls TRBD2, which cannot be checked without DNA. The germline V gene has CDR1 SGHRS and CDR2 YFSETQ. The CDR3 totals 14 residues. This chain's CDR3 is CASSPPGPAGELFF.

The CDR3 loop is CASSLEWRDTASTDTQYF. V is TRBV5-4 and J is TRBJ2-3; TCRdb outputs TRBD2, but without DNA this stays unchecked. This CDR3 is built from 18 residues. The germline gives CDR1 SGHNT, CDR2 YYREEE (reference sequence).

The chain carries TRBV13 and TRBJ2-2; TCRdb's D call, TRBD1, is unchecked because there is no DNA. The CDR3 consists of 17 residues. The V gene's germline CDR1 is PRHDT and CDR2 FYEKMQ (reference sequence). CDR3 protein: CASSQGRQGGRTGELFF. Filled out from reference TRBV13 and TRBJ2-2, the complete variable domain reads AAGVIQSPRHLIKEKRETATLKCYPIPRHDTVYWYQQGPGQDPQFLISFYEKMQSDKGSIPDRFSAQQFSDYHSELNMSSLELGDSALYFCASSQGRQGGRTGELFFGEGSRLTVL.

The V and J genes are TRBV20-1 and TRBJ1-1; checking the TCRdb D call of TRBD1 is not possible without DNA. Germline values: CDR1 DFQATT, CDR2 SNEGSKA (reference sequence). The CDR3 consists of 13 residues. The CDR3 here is CSASGGGDTEAFF.

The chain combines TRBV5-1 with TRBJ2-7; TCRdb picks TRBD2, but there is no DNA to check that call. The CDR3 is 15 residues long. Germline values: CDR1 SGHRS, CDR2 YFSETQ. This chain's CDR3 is CASIFGRTSEYEQYF. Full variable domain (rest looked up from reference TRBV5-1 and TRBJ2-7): KAGVTQTPRYLIKTRGQQVTLSCSPISGHRSVSWYQQTPGQGLQFLFEYFSETQRNKGNFPGRFSGRQFSNSRSEMNVSTLELGDSALYLCASIFGRTSEYEQYFGPGTRLTVT.